This T cell receptor (beta chain) was sequenced during a study of vaccination and CD4 T cells after COVID-19. Germline values: CDR1 MNHEY, CDR2 SVGAGI. The V end was cut by 3 bases, the J end by 9 bases, with 15 bases between. The CDR3 contains 14 residues. In the case of this clonotype: Its antigen remains unknown.

As for treatment: approximately 9-day PBMC culture with coronavirus spike peptide pools or control peptides (ViraFEST assay). An unexposed donor provided the CD4+ T cells, which were collected before the COVID-19 pandemic (2011-2018). The Oncomine TCR Beta short-read assay generated sequence data from the DNA of cultured CD4+ T cells. Each CDR3 protein is one row after TCRdb ran MiXCR on the PCR reads. The sample lists about 7,000 distinct CDR3 sequences, roughly 38% occurring once. The receptor comes from a human donor in good health. Sample: CD4+ T cells from blood, cultured in vitro. The chain recombines TRBV6-5 with TRBJ2-1; D gene unclear. The CDR3 loop is CASSYDLAATEQFF. CDR3 bases: TGTGCCAGCAGTTATGACCTTGCAGCGACTGAGCAGTTCTTC.